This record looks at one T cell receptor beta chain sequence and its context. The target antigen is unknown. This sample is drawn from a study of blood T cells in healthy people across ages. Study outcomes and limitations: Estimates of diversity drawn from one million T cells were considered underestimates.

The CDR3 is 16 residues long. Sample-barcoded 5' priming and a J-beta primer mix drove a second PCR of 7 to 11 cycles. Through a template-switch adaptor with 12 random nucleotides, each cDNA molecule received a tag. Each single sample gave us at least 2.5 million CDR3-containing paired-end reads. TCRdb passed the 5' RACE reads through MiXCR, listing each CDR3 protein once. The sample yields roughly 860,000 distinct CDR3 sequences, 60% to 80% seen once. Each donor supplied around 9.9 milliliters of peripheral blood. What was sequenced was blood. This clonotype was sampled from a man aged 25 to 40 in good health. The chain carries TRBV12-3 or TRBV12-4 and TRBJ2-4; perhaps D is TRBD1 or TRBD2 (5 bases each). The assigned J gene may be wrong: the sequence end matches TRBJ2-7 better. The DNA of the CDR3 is TGTGCCAGCAGTGCACGGGGTCTCCAGGGAGCCTACGAGCAGTACTTC. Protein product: CASSARGLQGAYEQYF.